This T cell receptor beta chain was recovered during a study of T-cell reconstitution after alpha-beta-depleted transplantation in children. General study findings and limits: Reportedly, alpha-beta T cells present about two months post-transplant originated from several hundred expanded clones of graft origin.

Unique molecular identifiers were built into the TCRbeta library. TCRdb used MiXCR to reprocess the PCR reads, holding one entry per CDR3 protein. The sample has 500,000 to 750,000 distinct CDR3 sequences, over 20% seen once. The table lists this clonotype with a few counts. Its antigen remains unidentified. Trimming took off 6 bases at V and 5 bases at J, with 19 bases between the two ends. From germline, CDR1 is DFQATT and CDR2 SNEGSKA (reference sequence). CDR3 size: 14 residues. The clonotype was recovered from a boy under three years old with Wiskott-Aldrich syndrome, due to receive a stem cell transplant. This chain joins TRBV20-1 and TRBJ1-1; TRBD1 is a possible D gene (6 bases). This material consisted of PBMCs, taken before TCRalphabeta/CD19-depleted stem cell transplant. CDR3 in amino acids: CSAHPGAFDTEAFF. The DNA for the CDR3 is TGCAGTGCCCATCCAGGGGCCTTCGATACTGAAGCTTTCTTT.